This T cell receptor beta chain was recovered during a study of radiotherapy plus CTLA-4 blockade in lung cancer. Study-wide results and caveats: Response, reportedly, was best predicted by interferon-beta along with early blood T cell clone dynamics.

V was shortened by 6 bases and J by 7 bases, with 13 bases between the two germline ends. The CDR3 runs to 13 residues. Per germline, CDR1 WNHNN and CDR2 SYGVQD (reference sequence). The assay was immunoSEQ multiplex PCR, and TCRdb's table has in-frame clones only and misses some. The sample holds some 30,000 clones, under 85% seen once. Note on this clone: Antigen: not known.

Here the sequenced sample was peripheral blood, taken from a patient treated with radiotherapy plus ipilimumab. The TCR originated in a human donor with non-small cell lung cancer that progressed on radiotherapy plus ipilimumab. V gene TRBV10-1 combines with J gene TRBJ2-1; D may be TRBD1 or TRBD2 (5 bases each). The CDR3 DNA follows: TGCGCCAGCAGCGGACTGTGGGGGAATGAGCAGTTCTTC. It specifies CASSGLWGNEQFF.